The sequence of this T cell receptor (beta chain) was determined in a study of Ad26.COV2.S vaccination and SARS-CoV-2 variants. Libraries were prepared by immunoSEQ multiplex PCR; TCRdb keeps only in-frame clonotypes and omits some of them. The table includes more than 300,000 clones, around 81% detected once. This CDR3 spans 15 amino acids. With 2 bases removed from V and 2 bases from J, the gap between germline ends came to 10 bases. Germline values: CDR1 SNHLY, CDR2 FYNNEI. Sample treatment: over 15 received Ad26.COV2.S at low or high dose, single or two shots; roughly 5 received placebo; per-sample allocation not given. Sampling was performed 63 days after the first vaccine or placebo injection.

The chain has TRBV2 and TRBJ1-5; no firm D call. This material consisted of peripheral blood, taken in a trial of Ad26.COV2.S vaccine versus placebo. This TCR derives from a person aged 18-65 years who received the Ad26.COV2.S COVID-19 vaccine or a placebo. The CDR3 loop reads CASSEISWGNQPQHF. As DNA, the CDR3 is TGTGCCAGCAGTGAAATCTCCTGGGGCAATCAGCCCCAGCATTTT. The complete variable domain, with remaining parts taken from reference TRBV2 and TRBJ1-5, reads EPEVTQTPSHQVTQMGQEVILRCVPISNHLYFYWYRQILGQKVEFLVSFYNNEISEKSEIFDDQFSVERPDGSNFTLKIRSTKLEDSAMYFCASSEISWGNQPQHFGDGTRLSIL.